The count of the clone carrying this TCR beta chain is one. This CDR3 region has 14 residues. The germline V gene has CDR1 LGHNA and CDR2 YSLEER. Trimming took 0 bases from V and 6 from J; bases not matched to a gene: 1. This sample is drawn from a study of blood T cell repertoires in COVID-19. Study context: Samples of COVID-19 (acute and convalescent) were obtained from the United States, Italy and Spain. Nucleic acid was either cDNA or gDNA, and it came from T cells, B-cell-depleted T cells, or PBMCs.

How the authors handled the data: Amplification with reference gene primers provided the estimates of nucleated cell counts. The data were produced by immunoSEQ multiplex PCR, yet TCRdb's version contains in-frame clones alone and is incomplete. That table is the source of V, J and clone size, and D and trimming were worked out from the DNA. The sample has under 250,000 clones, around 82% seen once; the top ten hold 4.7%. This clonotype was obtained from a woman aged 70 to 79 with acute or convalescent COVID-19. Sequences were obtained from peripheral blood. This chain connects TRBV4-3 to TRBJ1-2, with 10 bases identical to TRBD1. This chain's CDR3 is CASSQEGTGDGYTF. CDR3 DNA sequence: TGCGCCAGCAGCCAAGAAGGGACAGGGGATGGCTACACCTTC.